Below, 27 T cell receptor beta chains from the same sample are listed, as sequenced in a study of T cell repertoires in cytomegalovirus infection. No cognate antigen is known for these TCRs. TCRdb redid the calling of the reads with MiXCR, one entry per CDR3 protein. The profile shows hundreds of thousands of distinct CDR3 sequences, about 42% of them singletons. The sequences come from cultured PBMCs, collected from culture after CMV antigen stimulation. These receptor sequences come from a human donor in good health (CMV status not recorded). Some clones in this sample may be carry-over from other donors' samples.

This clonotype showed up just a few times. The rearrangement links TRBV6-1 to TRBJ1-6; D call uncertain. CDR1 is MNHNS, CDR2 SASEGT, per germline. This CDR3 is 13 amino acids long. The V end lost 3 bases, the J end lost 6 bases, and 6 bases lay between the germline ends. In nucleotides, the CDR3 is TGTGCCAGCAGTGACCTTGTTAATTCACCCCTCCACTTT. Translating gives CASSDLVNSPLHF.

The CDR3 DNA sequence: TGTGCCAGCAGCCAAGATGTGAGACCGACTGGCTACACCTTC. Protein product: CASSQDVRPTGYTF. The gene calls are TRBV3-1 and TRBJ1-2; D remains ambiguous. The CDR3 totals 14 residues. Germline V lookup: CDR1 LGHDT, CDR2 YNNKEL (reference sequence). V was pared by 0 bases and J by 7 bases, with 12 bases between.

The chain employs TRBV18 and TRBJ1-4; no clear D. From germline, CDR1 is KGHSH and CDR2 LQKENI. The CDR3 is 14 amino acids. Deletions cut 3 bases from V and 3 bases from J, with 8 bases between. CDR3 bases: TGTGCCAGCTCACCGACACCACCTAATGAAAAACTGTTTTTT. Amino acid sequence: CASSPTPPNEKLFF.

Only a few counts were recorded for this clonotype. V usage is TRBV4-1 and J usage is TRBJ1-5; a possible D gene is TRBD1 (5 bases). V lost 0 bases to trimming and J lost 1 base, with 10 bases between them. Germline V gene lookup returns CDR1 MGHRA and CDR2 YSYEKL. The CDR3 runs 16 residues. CDR3 region: CASSQDSGRSNQPQHF. The CDR3 coding sequence is TGCGCCAGCAGCCAAGATTCAGGGCGCAGCAATCAGCCCCAGCATTTT.

A word on this clonotype: A read error may account for a junction end that differs from germline. This chain connects TRBV7-2 to TRBJ1-5; D call uncertain. CDR1 is SGHTA and CDR2 is FQGNSA in the germline V gene. The CDR3 totals 15 residues. Here the CDR3 reads CASSIAVAGNQPQHF. Here the CDR3 DNA reads TGTGCCAGCAGCATAGCCGTGGCGGGCAATCAGCCCCAGCATTTT.

The rearrangement uses TRBV10-3 and TRBJ2-2; no clear D gene. The CDR3 sequence is 15 residues long. Germline V gene sequence: CDR1 ENHRY, CDR2 SYGVKD. The V end lost 2 bases, the J end lost 0 bases, and 7 bases lay between the germline ends. Written as DNA, the CDR3 is TGTGCCATCAGTGAGCGGATCTCGAACACCGGGGAGCTGTTTTTT. Amino acid sequence: CAISERISNTGELFF.

This clonotype was counted only a few times. V is TRBV7-2 and J is TRBJ2-3; TRBD2 might be the D (5 bases). CDR1 is SGHTA and CDR2 is FQGNSA in the germline V gene. Between the trimmed V and J ends, which lost 5 bases and 6 bases, there was a span of 12 bases. The CDR3 spans 13 residues. The CDR3 DNA follows: TGTGCCAGCAGCCCCGACTGGGAGGATACGCAGTATTTT. It encodes CASSPDWEDTQYF.

The rearrangement uses TRBV2 and TRBJ2-1, with D possibly TRBD2 on 6 matching bases. V lost 3 bases, J lost 1 base, and 10 bases lay in between. CDR1 is SNHLY and CDR2 is FYNNEI in the germline V gene. The CDR3 contains 15 residues. The chain's CDR3 is CASSDLALSYNEQFF. The DNA for the CDR3 is TGTGCCAGCAGTGATCTAGCGTTATCCTACAATGAGCAGTTCTTC.

There are many counts of this clonotype. This sequence joins TRBV19 and TRBJ1-3; no definite D call. Germline CDR1 is LNHDA and CDR2 is SQIVND (reference sequence). The length of the CDR3 is 20 residues. Trimming left V 4 bases short and J 3 bases short, with 28 bases between. CDR3: CASSRARPDRESSGGNTIYF. In DNA form, the CDR3 reads TGTGCCAGTAGTAGGGCTCGACCGGATCGGGAGTCCAGTGGTGGAAACACCATATATTTT.

This clonotype has a count of ten or more. This chain uses TRBV11-2 with TRBJ2-7, with 11 bases identical to TRBD1. The CDR3 loop spans 16 amino acids. Germline CDR1 and CDR2: SGHAT and FQNNGV. V was clipped by 0 bases and J by 1 base; unmatched bases: 2. This chain's CDR3 is CASSLDRDRGSYEQYF. CDR3 in DNA: TGTGCCAGCAGCTTAGATCGGGACAGGGGGTCCTACGAGCAGTACTTC. Filled out from reference TRBV11-2 and TRBJ2-7, the complete variable domain reads EAGVAQSPRYKIIEKRQSVAFWCNPISGHATLYWYQQILGQGPKLLIQFQNNGVVDDSQLPKDRFSAERLKGVDSTLKIQPAKLEDSAVYLCASSLDRDRGSYEQYFGPGTRLTVT.

This chain uses TRBV2 with TRBJ2-1; D might be TRBD2 (6 bases). Germline values: CDR1 SNHLY, CDR2 FYNNEI. The CDR3 totals 14 residues. With 2 bases removed from V and 3 bases from J, the gap between germline ends came to 8 bases. The CDR3 here is CASSELGSYNEQFF. CDR3 DNA: TGTGCCAGCAGTGAACTCGGGAGCTACAATGAGCAGTTCTTC.

CDR3 residues: CASSLDLAGNRRAYNEQFF. For the CDR3, the DNA is TGTGCCAGCAGCTTAGATTTAGCGGGCAATCGTAGGGCCTACAATGAGCAGTTCTTC. The chain joins TRBV11-2 to TRBJ2-1, with 7 bases aligning to TRBD2. V shed 0 bases, J shed 2 bases, and the junction held 13 bases outside the gene matches. Germline lookup yields CDR1 SGHAT and CDR2 FQNNGV. The CDR3 contains 19 residues.

The chain combines TRBV20-1 with TRBJ1-1; 9 bases map to TRBD1. CDR3 length: 15 amino acids. Germline CDR1 reads DFQATT; CDR2 reads SNEGSKA (reference sequence). The trim removed 2 bases at V and 5 bases at J, leaving 9 bases unmatched. The CDR3 DNA is TGCAGTGCTAGATGGGACAGGGCCGCGGCAACTGAAGCTTTCTTT. As protein: CSARWDRAAATEAFF.

The V call is TRBV10-3, the J call TRBJ2-7; D gene uncertain. The ends were cut back, 9 bases at V and 2 bases at J, with 11 bases in the middle. The CDR3 is made up of 12 amino acids. Germline CDR1 reads ENHRY; CDR2 reads SYGVKD. The DNA of the CDR3 is TGTGCCATTAGGAGTGGGACCTACGAGCAGTACTTC. As protein: CAIRSGTYEQYF.

The rearrangement joins TRBV4-3 to TRBJ1-2; D is unclear. V lost 0 bases, J lost 4 bases, and 18 bases lay in between. CDR1 and CDR2 from the germline V gene are LGHNA and YSLEER. This CDR3 comprises 17 residues. CDR3 amino acids: CASSQDLYRLGSYGYTF. CDR3 coding DNA: TGCGCCAGCAGCCAAGATCTATACCGGCTAGGGAGCTATGGCTACACCTTC.

This clonotype was seen a few times. The rearrangement links TRBV7-8 to TRBJ1-5; possible D gene TRBD1, 5 bases. Germline V gene lookup returns CDR1 SGHVS and CDR2 FQNEAQ. This CDR3 has 18 residues. Trimming removed 0 bases from V and 2 bases from J, with 17 bases in between. The CDR3 DNA is TGTGCCAGCAGCTTAGCCCCGGACAATATGGCAGGCAATCAGCCCCAGCATTTT. The encoded protein is CASSLAPDNMAGNQPQHF.

This chain uses TRBV4-3 with TRBJ1-5, with 8 bases that match TRBD1. The germline CDR1 and CDR2 sequences are LGHNA and YSLEER. With V trimmed by 4 bases and J by 1 base, 6 bases remained unmatched. CDR3 size: 16 residues. The CDR3 protein is CASSLRTGLSNQPQHF. CDR3 bases: TGCGCCAGCAGCCTCCGGACAGGGTTAAGCAATCAGCCCCAGCATTTT.

The chain combines TRBV20-1 with TRBJ2-2; D perhaps matches TRBD1 (6 bases). This CDR3 is 13 amino acids long. Germline CDR1 is DFQATT and CDR2 is SNEGSKA (reference sequence). Deletions cut 3 bases from V and 5 bases from J, with 10 bases between. In DNA, the CDR3 is TGCAGTGCTAGTTCAGGGGAGACCGGGGAGCTGTTTTTT. Protein: CSASSGETGELFF.

This clonotype appeared a few times. The rearrangement links TRBV20-1 to TRBJ2-3, with a possible D match to TRBD2 (6 bases). Trimming pared 4 bases from V and 1 base from J, leaving 9 bases between. The CDR3 extends over 13 amino acids. Germline-derived CDR1 and CDR2 are DFQATT and SNEGSKA (reference sequence). The CDR3 spells CSATGTGTDTQYF. CDR3 sequence (DNA): TGCAGTGCTACCGGGACTGGCACAGATACGCAGTATTTT.

The chain couples TRBV12-3 or TRBV12-4 to TRBJ2-1; 9 nucleotides align to TRBD1. The CDR3 is 16 amino acids. The V gene end was trimmed by 0 bases and the J gene end by 7 bases; junction bases not matched to a gene: 7. CDR3 nucleotide sequence: TGTGCCAGCAGTTTAGCTACGGGACAGGGATGGAATGAGCAGTTCTTC. Translation gives CASSLATGQGWNEQFF.

V usage is TRBV28 and J usage is TRBJ2-1; D unclear. This CDR3 has 11 residues. Per the germline V gene, CDR1 is MDHEN and CDR2 is SYDVKM. Trimming cost V 1 base and J 15 bases, with 10 bases left between them. CDR3 DNA: TGTGCCAGCAGTTTATCCGGGTTGCGGTTCTTC. Protein product: CASSLSGLRFF.

The chain couples TRBV20-1 to TRBJ1-1, with 10 bases matching TRBD1. The CDR3 has 13 residues. Per germline, CDR1 DFQATT and CDR2 SNEGSKA (reference sequence). Unmatched junction bases numbered 5, after V lost 6 bases and J lost 4 bases. Written as DNA, the CDR3 is TGCAGTGCAAGACGGGACAGGGGCACTGAAGCTTTCTTT. Translation gives CSARRDRGTEAFF.

The J gene is TRBJ2-7, the V gene TRBV28, with D possibly being TRBD1 (5 bases). This CDR3 comprises 13 residues. CDR1 and CDR2 from the germline V gene are MDHEN and SYDVKM. V was cut by 8 bases and J by 2 bases, with 13 bases left in between. CDR3 loop: CASAPGQTYEQYF. In nucleotides, the CDR3 is TGTGCCAGCGCCCCAGGGCAAACCTACGAGCAGTACTTC.

The V and J genes are TRBV7-2 and TRBJ2-2; 9 bases map to TRBD2. The germline gives CDR1 SGHTA, CDR2 FQGNSA. There are 16 residues in the CDR3. V was clipped by 5 bases and J by 6 bases; unmatched bases: 10. CDR3: CASSMGLAASPGELFF. CDR3 nucleotides: TGTGCCAGCAGCATGGGACTAGCTGCCAGCCCCGGGGAGCTGTTTTTT.

There are a few counts of this clonotype. The junction departs from the called germline gene at one end, perhaps through a read error. The CDR3 bases are TGTGCCAGCAGCTCGGAGGTTCGGGGTCTTTCGCTCTTC. It yields the protein CASSSEVRGLSLF. J is TRBJ2-1 and V is TRBV7-2; TRBD2 is a possible D gene (5 bases). Germline V gene data show CDR1 as SGHTA and CDR2 as FQGNSA. This CDR3 has 13 amino acids.

This rearrangement joins TRBV19 to TRBJ2-7; possible D gene TRBD2, 5 bases. Germline values: CDR1 LNHDA, CDR2 SQIVND (reference sequence). Trimming removed 6 bases from V and 3 bases from J, with 18 bases in between. CDR3 length: 15 residues. CDR3 protein: CASSHTRARNYEQYF. CDR3 DNA: TGTGCCAGTAGCCATACGAGGGCCCGGAACTACGAGCAGTACTTC.

V gene TRBV7-2 combines with J gene TRBJ2-7; 9 bases are shared with TRBD2. CDR3 size: 14 residues. Germline CDR1 SGHTA, CDR2 FQGNSA. Trimming removed 4 bases from V and 5 bases from J; junction bases left unmatched: 6. As DNA, the CDR3 is TGTGCCAGCAGCTCGGGGGCGGGAGGGCACGAGCAGTACTTC. Translation: CASSSGAGGHEQYF. Variable domain in full (rest from reference TRBV7-2 and TRBJ2-7): GAGVSQSPSNKVTEKGKDVELRCDPISGHTALYWYRQSLGQGLEFLIYFQGNSAPDKSGLPSDRFSAERTGGSVSTLTIQRTQQEDSAVYLCASSSGAGGHEQYFGPGTRLTVT.